The sample holds many counts of the clone carrying this TCR beta chain. Its antigen is currently unknown. The presence of a unique molecular identifier marked each TCR cDNA molecule. TCRdb reanalysed the 5' RACE reads using MiXCR and keeps one entry per CDR3 protein. The data contain tens of thousands of distinct CDR3 sequences, roughly 6.5% of them singletons. This sample was taken from a study of spatial heterogeneity in lung cancer. Study-level findings and limits: In blood, ubiquitous expanded tumor TCRs appeared more at resection than follow-up.

Germline CDR1 DFQATT, CDR2 SNEGSKA (reference sequence). V lost 5 bases and J lost 2, with 20 bases in between. The CDR3 is made up of 16 amino acids. Time point of the sample: sample taken at primary tumor resection. The input material, whole RNA from tumor, nontumor lung or frozen PBMC, was sequenced unsorted. Patients with untreated early-stage non-small cell lung cancer, numbering 72, were the donors. This receptor was identified in a female donor with early-stage non-small cell lung cancer. The chain joins TRBV20-1 to TRBJ2-3; D ambiguous. Sequences were derived from PBMCs, sampled at surgery. The CDR3 coding sequence is TGCAGTGCTGGGCGAATGGGCAAAAAAAACACAGATACGCAGTATTTT. Protein sequence: CSAGRMGKKNTDTQYF.